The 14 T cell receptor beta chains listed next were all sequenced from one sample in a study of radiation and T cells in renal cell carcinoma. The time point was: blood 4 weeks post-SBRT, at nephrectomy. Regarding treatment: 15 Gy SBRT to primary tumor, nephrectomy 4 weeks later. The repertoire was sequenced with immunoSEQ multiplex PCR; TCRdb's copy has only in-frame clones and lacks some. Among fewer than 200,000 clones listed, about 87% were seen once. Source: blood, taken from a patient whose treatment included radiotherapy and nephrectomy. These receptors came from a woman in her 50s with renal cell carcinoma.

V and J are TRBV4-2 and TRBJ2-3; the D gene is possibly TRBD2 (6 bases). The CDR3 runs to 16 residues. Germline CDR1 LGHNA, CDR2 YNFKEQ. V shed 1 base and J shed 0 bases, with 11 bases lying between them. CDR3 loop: CASSQGGGSSTDTQYF. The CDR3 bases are TGTGCCAGCAGCCAAGGAGGAGGGTCGAGCACAGATACGCAGTATTTT.

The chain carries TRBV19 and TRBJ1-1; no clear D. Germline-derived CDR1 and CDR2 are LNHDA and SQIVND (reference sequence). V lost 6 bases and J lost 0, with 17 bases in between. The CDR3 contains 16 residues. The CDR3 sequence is CASSGPSQYMNTEAFF. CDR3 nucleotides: TGTGCCAGTAGCGGGCCGTCCCAGTACATGAACACTGAAGCTTTCTTT.

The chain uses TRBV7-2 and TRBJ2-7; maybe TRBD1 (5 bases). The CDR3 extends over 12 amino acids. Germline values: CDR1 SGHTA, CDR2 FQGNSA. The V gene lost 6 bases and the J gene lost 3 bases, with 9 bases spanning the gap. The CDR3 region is CASRGVGYEQYF. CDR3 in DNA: TGTGCCAGCAGAGGGGTGGGCTACGAGCAGTACTTC.

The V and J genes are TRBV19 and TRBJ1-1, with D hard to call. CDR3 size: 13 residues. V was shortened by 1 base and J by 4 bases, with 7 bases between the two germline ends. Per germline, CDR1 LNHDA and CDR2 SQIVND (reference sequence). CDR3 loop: CASSIVGGTEAFF. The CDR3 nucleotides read TGTGCCAGTAGTATAGTTGGAGGCACTGAAGCTTTCTTT.

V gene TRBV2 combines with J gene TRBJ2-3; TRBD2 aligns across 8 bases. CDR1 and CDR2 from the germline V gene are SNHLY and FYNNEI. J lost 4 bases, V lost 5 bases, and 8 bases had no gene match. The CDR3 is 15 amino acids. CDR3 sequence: CASSPRRGEADTQYF. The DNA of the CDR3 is TGTGCCAGCAGTCCCCGGCGGGGGGAAGCAGATACGCAGTATTTT.

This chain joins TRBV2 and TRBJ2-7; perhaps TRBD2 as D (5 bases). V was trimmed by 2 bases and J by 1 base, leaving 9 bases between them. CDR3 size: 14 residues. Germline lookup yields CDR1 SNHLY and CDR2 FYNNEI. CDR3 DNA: TGTGCCAGCAGTGAAAGCGGATTTTCCTACGAGCAGTACTTC. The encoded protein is CASSESGFSYEQYF.

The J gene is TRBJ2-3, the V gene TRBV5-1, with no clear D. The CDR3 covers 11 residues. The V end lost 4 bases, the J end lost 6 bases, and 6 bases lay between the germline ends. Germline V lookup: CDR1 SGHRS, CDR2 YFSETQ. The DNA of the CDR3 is TGCGCCAGCAGCGAAAGGGATACGCAGTATTTT. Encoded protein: CASSERDTQYF.

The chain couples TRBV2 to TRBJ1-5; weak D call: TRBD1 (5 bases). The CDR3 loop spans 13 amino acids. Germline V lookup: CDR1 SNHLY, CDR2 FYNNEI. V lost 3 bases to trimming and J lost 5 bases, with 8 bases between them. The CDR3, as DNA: TGTGCCAGCAGTGATAGAGGGGATCAGCCCCAGCATTTT. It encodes CASSDRGDQPQHF.

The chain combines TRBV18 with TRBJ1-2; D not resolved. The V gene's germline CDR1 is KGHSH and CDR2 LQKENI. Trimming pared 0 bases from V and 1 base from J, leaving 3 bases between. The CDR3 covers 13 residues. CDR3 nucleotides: TGTGCCAGCTCACCACCCAATAACTATGGCTACACCTTC. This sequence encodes CASSPPNNYGYTF.

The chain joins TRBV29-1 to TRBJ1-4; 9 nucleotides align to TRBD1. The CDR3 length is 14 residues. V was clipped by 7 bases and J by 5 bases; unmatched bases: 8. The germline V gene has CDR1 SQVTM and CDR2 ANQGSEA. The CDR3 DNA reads TGCAGCGCATCCGATGGACAGGGGAATGAAAAACTGTTTTTT. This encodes CSASDGQGNEKLFF. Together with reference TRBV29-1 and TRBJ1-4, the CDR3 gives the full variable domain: SAVISQKPSRDICQRGTSLTIQCQVDSQVTMMFWYRQQPGQSLTLIATANQGSEATYESGFVIDKFPISRPNLTFSTLTVSNMSPEDSSIYLCSASDGQGNEKLFFGSGTQLSVL.

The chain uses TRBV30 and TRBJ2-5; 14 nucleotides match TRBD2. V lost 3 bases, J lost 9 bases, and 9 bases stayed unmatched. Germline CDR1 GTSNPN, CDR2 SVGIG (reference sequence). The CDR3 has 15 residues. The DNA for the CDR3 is TGTGCCTGGAGCGGGACTAGCGGGGGTGATGGGTCCCAGTACTTC. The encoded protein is CAWSGTSGGDGSQYF.

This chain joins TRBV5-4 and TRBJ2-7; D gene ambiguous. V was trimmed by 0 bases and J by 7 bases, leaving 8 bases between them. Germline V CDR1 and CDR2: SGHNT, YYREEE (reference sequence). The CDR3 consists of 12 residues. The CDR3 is CASSLAEREQYF. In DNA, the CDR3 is TGTGCCAGCAGCTTGGCCGAACGAGAGCAGTACTTC. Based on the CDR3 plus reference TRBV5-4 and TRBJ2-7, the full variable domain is ETGVTQSPTHLIKTRGQQVTLRCSSQSGHNTVSWYQQALGQGPQFIFQYYREEENGRGNFPPRFSGLQFPNYSSELNVNALELDDSALYLCASSLAEREQYFGPGTRLTVT.

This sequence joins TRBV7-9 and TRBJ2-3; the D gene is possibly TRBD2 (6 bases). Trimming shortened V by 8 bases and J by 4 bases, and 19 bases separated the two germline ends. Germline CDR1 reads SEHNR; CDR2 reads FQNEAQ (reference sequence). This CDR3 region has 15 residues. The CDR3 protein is CASGPMGGEADTQYF. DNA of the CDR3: TGTGCCAGCGGCCCGATGGGGGGTGAAGCAGATACGCAGTATTTT.

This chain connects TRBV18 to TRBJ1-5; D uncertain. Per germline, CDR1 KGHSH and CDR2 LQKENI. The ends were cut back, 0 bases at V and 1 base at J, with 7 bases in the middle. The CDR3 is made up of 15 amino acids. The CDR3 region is CASSPPRTSNQPQHF. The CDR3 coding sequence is TGTGCCAGCTCACCACCACGCACGAGCAATCAGCCCCAGCATTTT.